The present T cell receptor (beta chain) was sequenced within a study of technical replicates of blood from a handful of donors. CDR3 length: 15 amino acids. Germline V gives CDR1 MDHEN, CDR2 SYDVKM. V shed 6 bases, J shed 4 bases, and the junction held 7 bases outside the gene matches. Here immunoSEQ multiplex PCR was the method, and the copy in TCRdb shows in-frame clones only, minus some. The table shows approximately 58,000 clones, with 75% to 90% occurring only once. The sample comprised PBMCs. V usage is TRBV28 and J usage is TRBJ1-3; 9 nucleotides line up with TRBD1. The receptor was derived from a human donor in good health. Some clones in this sample may be carry-over from other donors' samples. CDR3 in amino acids: CASRGQGTYGNTIYF. In nucleotides, the CDR3 is TGTGCCAGCAGGGGACAGGGAACTTACGGAAACACCATATATTTT.